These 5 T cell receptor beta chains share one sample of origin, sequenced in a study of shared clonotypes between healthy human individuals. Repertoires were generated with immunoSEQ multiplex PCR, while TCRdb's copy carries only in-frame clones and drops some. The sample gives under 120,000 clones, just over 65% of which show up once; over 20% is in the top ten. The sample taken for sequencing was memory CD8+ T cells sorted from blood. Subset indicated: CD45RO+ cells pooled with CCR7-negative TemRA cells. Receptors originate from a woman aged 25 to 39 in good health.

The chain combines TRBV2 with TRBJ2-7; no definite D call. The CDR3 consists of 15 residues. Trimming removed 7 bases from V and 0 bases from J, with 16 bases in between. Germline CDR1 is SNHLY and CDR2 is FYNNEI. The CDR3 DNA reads TGTGCCAGCACACTTATTGGGAAAAGCTCCTACGAGCAGTACTTC. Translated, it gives CASTLIGKSSYEQYF.

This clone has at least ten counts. CDR3 protein: CASSFGGRTYEQYF. CDR3 DNA: TGTGCCAGCAGCTTTGGGGGAAGGACCTACGAGCAGTACTTC. The chain uses TRBV11-2 and TRBJ2-7, with D perhaps being TRBD1 or TRBD2 (5 bases each). Deletions cut 3 bases from V and 2 bases from J, with 11 bases between. CDR1 is SGHAT, CDR2 FQNNGV, per germline. This CDR3 has 14 residues.

CDR3 nucleotide sequence: TGTGCCAGCAGTTCACCCACAGCGGACGTCATCTCTGGGGCCAACGTCCTGACTTTC. It specifies CASSSPTADVISGANVLTF. The V call is TRBV28, the J call TRBJ2-6; D may be TRBD2 (5 bases). Germline V gene data show CDR1 as MDHEN and CDR2 as SYDVKM. This CDR3 contains 19 residues. Trimming pared 4 bases from V and 0 bases from J, leaving 19 bases between.

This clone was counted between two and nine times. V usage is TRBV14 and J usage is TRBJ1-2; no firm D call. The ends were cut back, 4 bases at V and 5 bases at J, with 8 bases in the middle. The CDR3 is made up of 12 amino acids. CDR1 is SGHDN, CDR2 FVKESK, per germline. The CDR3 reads CASSLGKYGYTF. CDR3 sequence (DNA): TGTGCCAGCAGCCTCGGTAAATATGGCTACACCTTC.

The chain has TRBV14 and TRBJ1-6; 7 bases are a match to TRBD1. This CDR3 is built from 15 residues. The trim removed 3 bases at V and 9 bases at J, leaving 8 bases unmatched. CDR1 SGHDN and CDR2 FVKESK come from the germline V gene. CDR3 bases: TGTGCCAGCAGCCATCACGACAGGGCCGGTTCACCCCTCCACTTT. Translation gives CASSHHDRAGSPLHF. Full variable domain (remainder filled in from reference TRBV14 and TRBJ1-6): EAGVTQFPSHSVIEKGQTVTLRCDPISGHDNLYWYRRVMGKEIKFLLHFVKESKQDESGMPNNRFLAERTGGTYSTLKVQPAELEDSGVYFCASSHHDRAGSPLHFGNGTRLTVT.